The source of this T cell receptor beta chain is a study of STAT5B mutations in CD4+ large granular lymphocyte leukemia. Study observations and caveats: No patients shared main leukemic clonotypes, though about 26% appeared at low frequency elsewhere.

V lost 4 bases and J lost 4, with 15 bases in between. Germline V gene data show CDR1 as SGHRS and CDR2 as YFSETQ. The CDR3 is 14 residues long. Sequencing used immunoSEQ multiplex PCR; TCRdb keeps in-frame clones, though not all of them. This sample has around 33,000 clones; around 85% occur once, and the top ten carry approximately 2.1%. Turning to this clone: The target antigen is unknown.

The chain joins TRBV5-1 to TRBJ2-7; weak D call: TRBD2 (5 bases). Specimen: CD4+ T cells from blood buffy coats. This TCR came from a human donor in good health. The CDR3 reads CASSMDLGRYEQYF. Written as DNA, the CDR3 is TGCGCCAGCAGCATGGACTTAGGGCGTTACGAGCAGTACTTC. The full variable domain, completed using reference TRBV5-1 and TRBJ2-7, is KAGVTQTPRYLIKTRGQQVTLSCSPISGHRSVSWYQQTPGQGLQFLFEYFSETQRNKGNFPGRFSGRQFSNSRSEMNVSTLELGDSALYLCASSMDLGRYEQYFGPGTRLTVT.